One and the same sample provided the 16 T cell receptor beta chains below, sequenced in a study of blood T cell repertoires in COVID-19. Using immunoSEQ multiplex PCR, the repertoire was profiled, and TCRdb retains in-frame clones only, with some absent. The sample carries fewer than 85,000 clones, over 65% recorded once. The sample comprised peripheral blood. These receptors were collected from a human donor with acute or convalescent COVID-19. The donor label of this sample is uncertain.

The sample holds one count of this clone. This sequence joins TRBV6-1 and TRBJ2-7; 7 bases fit TRBD1. The CDR3 spans 14 residues. From germline, CDR1 is MNHNS and CDR2 SASEGT. The junction had 2 bases not matched to a gene; V was cut back by 0 bases and J by 3 bases. The CDR3 DNA reads TGTGCCAGCAGTGAAGCGGACAGGTACTACGAGCAGTACGTC. It yields the protein CASSEADRYYEQYV.

The chain employs TRBV7-9 and TRBJ2-5, with a weak D call TRBD1 (5 bases). This CDR3 comprises 14 residues. Germline loops: CDR1 SEHNR, CDR2 FQNEAQ (reference sequence). With 6 bases removed from V and 5 bases from J, the gap between germline ends came to 16 bases. The CDR3: CASRNPGSGETQYF. DNA for the CDR3: TGTGCCAGCAGGAACCCAGGGTCTGGGGAGACCCAGTACTTC. The full variable domain, its missing parts supplied by reference TRBV7-9 and TRBJ2-5, is DTGVSQNPRHKITKRGQNVTFRCDPISEHNRLYWYRQTLGQGPEFLTYFQNEAQLEKSRLLSDRFSAERPKGSFSTLEIQRTEQGDSAMYLCASRNPGSGETQYFGPGTRLLVL.

In its sample, this clone was seen a few times. The chain couples TRBV30 to TRBJ1-1; D not certain. The germline V and J ends were trimmed by 1 base and 0 bases, with 9 bases remaining between them. Germline CDR1 reads GTSNPN; CDR2 reads SVGIG (reference sequence). The CDR3 runs 14 residues. Here the CDR3 reads CAWSGLQLNTEAFF. CDR3 nucleotides: TGTGCCTGGAGTGGACTACAGCTGAACACTGAAGCTTTCTTT.

This clone has only one observation. This chain connects TRBV19 to TRBJ1-1; D might be TRBD1 (5 bases). Germline assignment: CDR1 LNHDA and CDR2 SQIVND (reference sequence). The CDR3 sequence is 13 residues long. Trimming cost V 6 bases and J 11 bases, with 19 bases left between them. For the CDR3, the DNA is TGTGCCAGTAGAAGGGAACCCAGGGCAGCTGCTTTCTTT. Encoded protein: CASRREPRAAAFF.

This rearrangement joins TRBV7-9 to TRBJ2-7; TRBD1 agrees at 9 bases. CDR1 SEHNR and CDR2 FQNEAQ come from the germline V gene (reference sequence). With 3 bases clipped from V and 5 bases from J, the junction kept 8 bases outside the gene matches. CDR3 length: 15 residues. The CDR3 is CASSLLRDRDNEQYF. The CDR3 DNA sequence: TGTGCCAGCAGCTTGCTCCGGGACAGGGACAACGAGCAGTACTTC.

The chain combines TRBV6-5 with TRBJ1-1; 10 nucleotides align to TRBD1. The CDR3 runs to 11 residues. Germline V gene data show CDR1 as MNHEY and CDR2 as SVGAGI. V trimming: 10 bases; J trimming: 12 bases; junction bases outside the gene matches: 8. The chain's CDR3 is CATYRDRGTFF. CDR3 nucleotide sequence: TGTGCCACCTACCGGGACAGGGGAACTTTCTTT.

This chain joins TRBV7-2 and TRBJ2-1; D is ambiguous. Trimming took off 4 bases at V and 6 bases at J, with 10 bases between the two ends. The CDR3 loop spans 13 amino acids. In germline, CDR1 is SGHTA, CDR2 FQGNSA. CDR3 amino acids: CASSSNYPNEQFF. In DNA, the CDR3 is TGTGCCAGCAGCTCAAACTATCCCAATGAGCAGTTCTTC.

The chain employs TRBV6-6 and TRBJ1-2; TRBD1 might be the D (5 bases). CDR1 is MNHNY, CDR2 SVGAGI, per germline (reference sequence). The germline V and J ends were trimmed by 5 bases and 6 bases, with 13 bases remaining between them. CDR3 length equals 13 residues. The CDR3 coding sequence is TGTGCCAGCAGTCACGGGACTTTTAATGGCTACACCTTC. It codes for CASSHGTFNGYTF.

This chain uses TRBV7-6 with TRBJ2-7; a weak D match, TRBD2 (6 bases). Trimming shortened V by 1 base and J by 3 bases, and 16 bases separated the two germline ends. Germline lookup yields CDR1 SGHVS and CDR2 FNYEAQ. The CDR3 length is 16 residues. The DNA for the CDR3 is TGTGCCAGCAGCTTAGTGGGGGACCGGGGGTACTACGAGCAGTACTTC. Translating it yields CASSLVGDRGYYEQYF.

The J gene is TRBJ2-1, the V gene TRBV7-2; TRBD2 matches at 15 bases. The CDR3 has 19 amino acids. J gave up 0 bases and V 4 bases, and 7 bases lay outside the gene matches. Germline lookup yields CDR1 SGHTA and CDR2 FQGNSA. The CDR3 bases are TGTGCCAGCAGCTCCGAGGGACTAGCGGGAGGCCTCTCCTACAATGAGCAGTTCTTC. This gives the protein CASSSEGLAGGLSYNEQFF.

The V gene is TRBV28, the J gene TRBJ1-1; a weak D match, TRBD1 (5 bases). Germline CDR1 is MDHEN and CDR2 is SYDVKM. CDR3 length: 14 residues. Deletions cut 4 bases from V and 4 bases from J, with 13 bases between. For the CDR3, the DNA is TGTGCCAGCAGTTGGGGGGACTACGGCACTGAAGCTTTCTTT. This codes for CASSWGDYGTEAFF.

This rearrangement joins TRBV4-1 to TRBJ2-5, with 9 bases matching TRBD1. V trimming: 0 bases; J trimming: 5 bases; junction bases outside the gene matches: 4. Germline V CDR1 and CDR2: MGHRA, YSYEKL. The length of the CDR3 is 15 residues. CDR3: CASSQDRGTGETQYF. The CDR3 DNA is TGCGCCAGCAGCCAAGATCGAGGGACAGGGGAGACCCAGTACTTC.

In its sample, this clone was seen a few times. The chain couples TRBV2 to TRBJ1-2, with 9 bases lining up with TRBD1. The CDR3 length is 15 residues. The junction had 10 bases not matched to a gene; V was cut back by 6 bases and J by 5 bases. Looked up from germline, CDR1 is SNHLY and CDR2 is FYNNEI. The CDR3 protein is CASSSWGQGSYGYTF. The CDR3 coding sequence is TGTGCCAGCAGCTCCTGGGGACAGGGAAGTTATGGCTACACCTTC.

The chain employs TRBV9 and TRBJ1-5; D perhaps matches TRBD1 (5 bases). This CDR3 spans 15 amino acids. V lost 0 bases to trimming and J lost 8 bases, with 15 bases between them. Per germline, CDR1 SGDLS and CDR2 YYNGEE. The CDR3 coding sequence is TGTGCCAGCAGCGTAGGTCGGGGGGTTAGCGAGCCCCAGCATTTT. As protein: CASSVGRGVSEPQHF.

This chain connects TRBV27 to TRBJ2-3, with no clear D. The germline V gene has CDR1 MNHEY and CDR2 SMNVEV (reference sequence). Trimming left V 2 bases short and J 3 bases short, with 9 bases between. This CDR3 has 14 residues. The CDR3 nucleotides are TGTGCCAGCAGTTTAAGACAAATAACAGATACGCAGTATTTT. This codes for CASSLRQITDTQYF.

This chain connects TRBV24-1 to TRBJ2-1; D is possibly TRBD2 (5 bases). Germline loops: CDR1 KGHDR, CDR2 SFDVKD. The CDR3 runs 13 residues. V was clipped by 9 bases and J by 5 bases, with 13 bases between them. The CDR3 loop is CATGVGVNNEQFF. CDR3 coding DNA: TGTGCCACCGGGGTCGGGGTTAACAATGAGCAGTTCTTC.